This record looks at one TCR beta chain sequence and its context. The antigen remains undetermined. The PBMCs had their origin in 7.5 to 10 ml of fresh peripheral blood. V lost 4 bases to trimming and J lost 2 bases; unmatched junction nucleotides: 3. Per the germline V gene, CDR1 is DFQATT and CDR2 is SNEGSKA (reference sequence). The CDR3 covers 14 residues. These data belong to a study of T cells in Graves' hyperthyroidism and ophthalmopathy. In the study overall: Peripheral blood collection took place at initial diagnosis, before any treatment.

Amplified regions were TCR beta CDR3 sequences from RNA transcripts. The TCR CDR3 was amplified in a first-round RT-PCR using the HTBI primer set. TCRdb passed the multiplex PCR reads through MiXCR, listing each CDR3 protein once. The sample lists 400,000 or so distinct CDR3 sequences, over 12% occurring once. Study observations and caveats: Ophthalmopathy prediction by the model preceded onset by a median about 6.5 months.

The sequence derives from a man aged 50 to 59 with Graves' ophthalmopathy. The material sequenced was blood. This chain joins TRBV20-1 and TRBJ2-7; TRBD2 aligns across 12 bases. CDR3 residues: CSATTSGRTYEQYF. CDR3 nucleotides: TGCAGTGCTACAACTAGCGGGAGGACCTACGAGCAGTACTTC.